These 4 T cell receptor beta chains were all obtained from the same sample, sequenced in a study of Graves' ophthalmopathy and Graves' hyperthyroidism. The sequenced template was RNA, covering the TCR beta CDR3 region. HTBI-primed first-round RT-PCR preceded second-round multiplex PCR. TCRdb ran MiXCR on the multiplex PCR reads and lists one entry per CDR3 protein. The sample includes roughly 1.1 million distinct CDR3 sequences, about two fifths seen only once; the top ten take 11%. Source material: peripheral blood or thyroid tissue (not recorded which). These receptors were collected from an adult man with Graves' hyperthyroidism.

The V and J genes are TRBV7-9 and TRBJ1-1, with D tentatively TRBD1 (6 bases). The CDR3 totals 16 residues. The ends were cut back, 5 bases at V and 5 bases at J, with 21 bases in the middle. Germline CDR1 is SEHNR and CDR2 is FQNEAQ (reference sequence). The CDR3 reads CASSRRAHGGPTEAFF. The CDR3, as DNA: TGTGCCAGCAGCCGGAGGGCCCATGGGGGCCCTACTGAAGCTTTCTTT.

Points on this clonotype: A much bigger clone sits one base away, suggesting this may be a read error. V is TRBV5-1 and J is TRBJ2-2; weak D call: TRBD1 (6 bases). The CDR3 has 15 amino acids. CDR1 and CDR2 (germline): SGHRS, YFSETQ. CDR3 DNA sequence: TGCGCCAACAGCCCCGGACAGCGTCCAGGCCGGGAGCTGTTTTTT. It encodes CANSPGQRPGRELFF.

This clonotype was found many times. This chain joins TRBV4-1 and TRBJ2-5; a weak D match, TRBD2 (5 bases). V shed 3 bases and J shed 4 bases, with 12 bases lying between them. This CDR3 is 14 amino acids long. Looked up from germline, CDR1 is MGHRA and CDR2 is YSYEKL. The CDR3 bases are TGCGCCAGCAGCCATGGGATAGGGAGAGAGACCCAGTACTTC. It yields the protein CASSHGIGRETQYF.

This clonotype was counted at least ten times. The chain carries TRBV5-1 and TRBJ1-2, with a possible D match to TRBD1 (5 bases). Trimming left V 0 bases short and J 7 bases short, with 19 bases between. Germline CDR1 SGHRS, CDR2 YFSETQ. The CDR3 totals 16 residues. CDR3 in amino acids: CASSLDVFGGDTGYTF. DNA of the CDR3: TGCGCCAGCAGCTTGGACGTCTTCGGGGGGGATACTGGCTACACCTTC.